Sequencing of this T cell receptor (beta chain) was carried out in a study of blood T cell repertoires in COVID-19. The overall study: Collection of acute and convalescent COVID-19 samples took place in the United States, Italy and Spain.

Clones were read by immunoSEQ multiplex PCR, and TCRdb kept only the in-frame ones, dropping some. Of some 400,000 clones in the sample, around 87% are singletons; the top ten hold 1.3%. Trimming removed 5 bases at V and 8 bases at J, with 18 bases between. The CDR3 is made up of 14 amino acids. CDR1 is SGHAT, CDR2 FQNNGV, per germline. The cohort comprised adults aged about 18 to 100 years residing in about two dozen US areas. Categorization into cohorts depended on clinical history that participants reported. Specimen: PBMCs or T cells enriched from blood (not recorded which). V and J are TRBV11-2 and TRBJ1-1, with no clear D. This receptor was taken from a man younger than 40 who had recovered from COVID-19. CDR3 amino acids: CASSPAGSFREAFF. The CDR3, as DNA: TGTGCCAGCAGCCCAGCCGGGAGCTTTAGAGAAGCTTTCTTT.